Shown below are 15 T cell receptor beta chains from a single sample sequenced in a study of cytomegalovirus exposure and HLA in healthy donors. Both 60 Vbeta primers and 13 Jbeta primers went into the PCR. Clones were sequenced by immunoSEQ multiplex PCR, and TCRdb holds only the in-frame ones, with some missing. The repertoire consists of 53,000 or so clones, with over 60% occurring once and the leading ten covering 6.8%. Sequenced material: PBMCs. All receptors derive from a man between 25 and 39 years old in good health and CMV-seropositive.

The rearrangement links TRBV5-1 to TRBJ1-1; a possible D gene is TRBD1 (6 bases). This CDR3 comprises 14 residues. The ends were cut back, 0 bases at V and 5 bases at J, with 11 bases in the middle. CDR1 is SGHRS and CDR2 is YFSETQ in the germline V gene. CDR3 coding DNA: TGCGCCAGCAGCTTGGACAGGGTTGAGACTGAAGCTTTCTTT. Translating gives CASSLDRVETEAFF.

This clone has only a few counts. The rearrangement joins TRBV6-6 to TRBJ2-7, with TRBD1 matching 9 bases. Germline trimming cut 5 bases from V and 5 bases from J; bases unmatched to any gene: 7. CDR3 length equals 14 residues. Germline V CDR1 and CDR2: MNHNY, SVGAGI (reference sequence). DNA for the CDR3: TGTGCCAGCAGTAACAGGGGGCGTAGAGACGAGCAGTACTTC. Translating it yields CASSNRGRRDEQYF.

V is TRBV28 and J is TRBJ1-1; no clear D gene. This CDR3 has 14 residues. The V end lost 2 bases, the J end lost 4 bases, and 11 bases lay between the germline ends. Germline CDR1 and CDR2: MDHEN and SYDVKM. The CDR3 bases are TGTGCCAGCAGTTTAACTCGACACGGCACTGAAGCTTTCTTT. It specifies CASSLTRHGTEAFF.

The chain recombines TRBV28 with TRBJ2-7; TRBD1 aligns across 8 bases. J was trimmed by 0 bases and V by 5 bases; bases with no gene match: 6. CDR3 length: 15 residues. Germline V gene sequence: CDR1 MDHEN, CDR2 SYDVKM. The CDR3 sequence is CASSQGALGSYEQYF. The CDR3 bases are TGTGCCAGCAGTCAGGGGGCATTGGGCTCCTACGAGCAGTACTTC.

V and J are TRBV30 and TRBJ1-5, with a tentative D call TRBD1 (5 bases). Trimming took 3 bases from V and 3 from J, leaving 15 bases between them. The germline V gene has CDR1 GTSNPN and CDR2 SVGIG (reference sequence). CDR3 size: 15 residues. The CDR3: CAWRTVGDYNQPQHF. The CDR3 DNA reads as TGTGCCTGGAGGACAGTAGGGGACTACAATCAGCCCCAGCATTTT.

The rearrangement joins TRBV11-3 to TRBJ2-3; D remains ambiguous. Germline loops: CDR1 SGHNT, CDR2 YENEEA. V was clipped by 5 bases and J by 0 bases, with 12 bases between them. The CDR3 runs 15 residues. CDR3 protein: CASSDPGTSTDTQYF. CDR3 nucleotide sequence: TGTGCCAGCAGCGATCCGGGTACTAGCACAGATACGCAGTATTTT.

The CDR3 nucleotides read TGTGCCAGCAGTTCGGGGGGGAGCACAGATACGCAGTATTTT. Translation: CASSSGGSTDTQYF. The chain has TRBV5-5 and TRBJ2-3; TRBD2 matches 8 bases. In germline, CDR1 is SGHKS, CDR2 YYEKEE (reference sequence). The CDR3 length is 14 residues. Trimming took 5 bases from V and 0 from J; bases not matched to a gene: 2.

This clone was detected only a few times. This rearrangement joins TRBV5-3 to TRBJ1-1; TRBD1 might be the D (5 bases). TRBV5-3 is noted as an ORF with a role that remains uncertain. The CDR3 is 13 amino acids. V lost 0 bases and J lost 3, with 6 bases in between. CDR3 DNA: TGTGCCAGAAGCTTGGCGGGGGACACTGAAGCTTTCTTT. This gives the protein CARSLAGDTEAFF.

This chain connects TRBV29-1 to TRBJ2-7, with 7 nucleotides matching TRBD1. After removal of 7 bases from V and 11 bases from J, the junction contained 17 bases not matched to a gene. The CDR3 consists of 13 residues. Germline CDR1 reads SQVTM; CDR2 reads ANQGSEA. The CDR3 DNA reads TGCAGCGCCACACGGACAGGAGGCATCGTTGAGTACTTC. The encoded protein is CSATRTGGIVEYF.

The J gene is TRBJ1-6, the V gene TRBV6-1; D possibly corresponds to TRBD1 (6 bases). Germline assignment: CDR1 MNHNS and CDR2 SASEGT. The CDR3 loop spans 11 amino acids. The V gene lost 8 bases and the J gene lost 12 bases, with 11 bases spanning the gap. The CDR3 sequence: CASRLGGPLHF. In nucleotides, the CDR3 is TGTGCCAGCCGGCTAGGGGGACCCCTCCACTTT.

This sequence joins TRBV28 and TRBJ1-1; maybe TRBD1 (6 bases). Germline loops: CDR1 MDHEN, CDR2 SYDVKM. The CDR3 covers 13 residues. V was clipped by 2 bases and J by 5 bases, with 9 bases between them. CDR3 DNA: TGTGCCAGCAGTTTAAACAGGGCAACTGAAGCTTTCTTT. Translating it yields CASSLNRATEAFF.

This chain connects TRBV5-1 to TRBJ1-1, with 7 bases identical to TRBD1. This CDR3 comprises 14 residues. Germline-derived CDR1 and CDR2 are SGHRS and YFSETQ. J gave up 2 bases and V 4 bases, and 5 bases lay outside the gene matches. The CDR3 DNA follows: TGCGCCAGCAGCCGGACAGGATCCAACACTGAAGCTTTCTTT. It specifies CASSRTGSNTEAFF.

This CDR3 reads CASSRTSGGETQYF. The CDR3 DNA is TGTGCCAGCAGTCGAACTAGCGGAGGAGAGACCCAGTACTTC. The chain uses TRBV28 and TRBJ2-5, with TRBD2 identical over 8 bases. With V trimmed by 5 bases and J by 4 bases, 6 bases remained unmatched. This CDR3 has 14 amino acids. Germline CDR1 and CDR2: MDHEN and SYDVKM. Drawing the rest from reference TRBV28 and TRBJ2-5, the complete variable domain is DVKVTQSSRYLVKRTGEKVFLECVQDMDHENMFWYRQDPGLGLRLIYFSYDVKMKEKGDIPEGYSVSREKKERFSLILESASTNQTSMYLCASSRTSGGETQYFGPGTRLLVL.

There are a few counts of this clone. V usage is TRBV9 and J usage is TRBJ1-4; 7 bases fit TRBD1. Trimming cost V 0 bases and J 12 bases; bases outside gene matches: 8. CDR3 length: 14 amino acids. CDR1 and CDR2 from the germline V gene are SGDLS and YYNGEE. The CDR3 here is CASSVGQGGEQLFF. CDR3 sequence (DNA): TGTGCCAGCAGCGTAGGACAGGGAGGAGAACAACTGTTTTTT.

This clone was counted only a few times. V gene TRBV27 combines with J gene TRBJ1-4, with 8 bases fitting TRBD1. J lost 2 bases, V lost 5 bases, and 7 bases had no gene match. Germline V gene sequence: CDR1 MNHEY, CDR2 SMNVEV (reference sequence). This CDR3 is built from 16 residues. The CDR3 nucleotides read TGTGCCAGCAGTCAATACAGGGGGGCGACTAATGAAAAACTGTTTTTT. Amino acids: CASSQYRGATNEKLFF.